Each of the 19 T cell receptor beta chains below was sequenced from the same sample in a study of tumor-infiltrating lymphocytes in primary liver carcinoma. A constant-region primer served to make TCR beta cDNA from about 500 ng total RNA. Three-round nested multiplex PCR performed with slightly modified ARM-PCR produced the TCR beta libraries. A C-beta reverse primer and TRBV1-TRBV30 forward primers served in each of the first two PCR rounds, at roughly 10 cycles apiece. In TCRdb, the multiplex PCR reads were re-called with MiXCR into one record per CDR3 protein. This table has roughly 86,000 distinct CDR3 sequences, roughly 70% appearing once. RNA and DNA were co-extracted from approximately 20-30 mg of unsorted bulk tissue. The material sequenced was tumor-adjacent normal liver tissue. The receptors were sampled from a middle-aged man with primary liver carcinoma and hepatitis B virus infection.

Worth noting for this clonotype: The CDR3 does not end in the conserved phenylalanine or tryptophan, so this is likely a read error. The CDR3 is CASSVGSYNEQFL. The CDR3 DNA is TGTGCCAGCAGCGTGGGTAGTTACAATGAGCAGTTCTTA. The chain joins TRBV2 to TRBJ2-1; D ambiguous. CDR1 and CDR2 from the germline V gene are SNHLY and FYNNEI. The ends were cut back, 6 bases at V and 4 bases at J, with 10 bases in the middle. The CDR3 runs to 13 residues.

The chain's CDR3 is CASSPSGGTQYF. Here the CDR3 DNA reads TGTGCCAGCAGCCCGAGTGGAGGGACCCAGTACTTC. The gene calls are TRBV7-3 and TRBJ2-5; D might be TRBD2 (5 bases). V shed 5 bases and J shed 7 bases, with 11 bases lying between them. The CDR3 covers 12 residues. From germline, CDR1 is SGHTA and CDR2 FQGTGA.

As concerns this clonotype: A much more abundant neighbour one base away suggests this may be a read error. This rearrangement joins TRBV13 to TRBJ2-7; TRBD1 or TRBD2 may be the D gene (5 bases each). CDR1 is PRHDT, CDR2 FYEKMQ, per germline (reference sequence). The CDR3 length is 16 residues. The germline V and J ends were trimmed by 5 bases and 1 base, with 18 bases remaining between them. DNA of the CDR3: TGTGCCAGCAGCCCGTCCCGACCGGGGCGATCCTACGAGCAGTACTTC. It codes for CASSPSRPGRSYEQYF.

In its sample, this clonotype was seen once. The chain has TRBV18 and TRBJ2-7; D is tentatively TRBD1 or TRBD2 (5 bases each). Trimming cost V 5 bases and J 3 bases, with 23 bases left between them. This CDR3 region has 17 residues. Germline V gives CDR1 KGHSH, CDR2 LQKENI. The CDR3 spells CASSSGTGTAAYYEQYF. The DNA of the CDR3 is TGTGCCAGCTCATCTGGCACCGGGACGGCGGCCTACTACGAGCAGTACTTC.

This clonotype was found once. Mismatch with germline at one junction end may stem from a read error. The genes are TRBV5-1 and TRBJ2-1; D gene unclear. The CDR3 runs to 14 residues. Germline loops: CDR1 SGHRS, CDR2 YFSETQ. The CDR3 spells CASSLSRIPDGQFF. The CDR3 DNA reads as TGCGCCAGTAGCTTGTCGCGGATCCCCGATGGGCAGTTCTTC.

As for this clonotype: Compared with germline, one end of the junction differs, possibly owing to a read error. The chain is built from TRBV12-3 or TRBV12-4 and TRBJ2-3, with 11 bases identical to TRBD2. The CDR3 contains 14 residues. CDR3 amino acids: CASSYGLAGDTQYF. CDR3 nucleotides: TGTGCGAGCAGTTACGGACTAGCGGGCGATACGCAGTATTTT.

This clonotype has at least ten counts. The V gene is TRBV11-1, the J gene TRBJ2-4, with D tentatively TRBD2 (6 bases). CDR1 and CDR2 (germline): SGHAT, FQDESV (reference sequence). Trimming removed 4 bases at V and 8 bases at J, with 12 bases between. The CDR3 sequence is 13 residues long. The CDR3 protein is CASSSGGRDIQYF. The CDR3 coding sequence is TGTGCCAGCAGCTCCGGGGGACGGGACATTCAGTACTTC.

This clonotype showed up many times. This chain uses TRBV6-1 with TRBJ2-1, with 9 bases aligning to TRBD2. This CDR3 region has 14 residues. V shed 6 bases, J shed 2 bases, and the junction held 2 bases outside the gene matches. The V gene's germline CDR1 is MNHNS and CDR2 SASEGT. CDR3 coding DNA: TGTGCCAGCAGCCCTAGCGGGACCTACAATGAGCAGTTCTTC. Protein product: CASSPSGTYNEQFF.

Concerning this clonotype: One end of the junction is discordant with germline, which a read error may explain. The chain uses TRBV12-3 or TRBV12-4 and TRBJ2-3; a weak D match, TRBD2 (8 bases). There are 15 residues in the CDR3. The CDR3 here is CASSFGLAGTDTQCF. DNA for the CDR3: TGTGCAAGCAGTTTCGGACTAGCTGGGACAGATACGCAGTGTTTT.

In the case of this clonotype: The junction departs from the called germline gene at one end, perhaps through a read error. The CDR3 coding sequence is TGCAGCGTTGGGCAAGAAGAGACCCAGTATTTC. As protein: CSVGQEETQYF. The V call is TRBV29-1, the J call TRBJ2-5; D ambiguous. The CDR3 has 11 residues. Germline assignment: CDR1 SQVTM and CDR2 ANQGSEA.

As to this clonotype: A much larger clonotype is one base distant, so this may be a read error. The V and J genes are TRBV10-3 and TRBJ2-7; 7 bases match TRBD2. The germline gives CDR1 ENHRY, CDR2 SYGVKD. V shed 7 bases and J 3 bases; nucleotides not matched to a gene: 15. The CDR3 covers 16 residues. The CDR3 spells CAIKRMPGLTNYEQYF. CDR3 coding DNA: TGTGCCATCAAGCGGATGCCGGGACTAACAAACTACGAGCAGTACTTC.

Details on this clonotype: The final CDR3 position lacks the conserved phenylalanine or tryptophan, pointing to a likely read error. This chain connects TRBV14 to TRBJ1-6, with D maybe TRBD1 (5 bases). V was shortened by 3 bases and J by 6 bases, with 9 bases between the two germline ends. There are 14 residues in the CDR3. CDR1 is SGHDN, CDR2 FVKESK, per germline. The CDR3 protein is CASSQWGGNSPLHP. Here the CDR3 DNA reads TGTGCCAGCAGCCAGTGGGGGGGTAATTCACCCCTCCACCCT.

Notes on this clonotype: Since no conserved phenylalanine or tryptophan closes the CDR3, a read error is the likely cause. The chain employs TRBV10-2 and TRBJ2-5; D unresolved. The CDR3 runs to 12 residues. Germline CDR1 reads WSHSY; CDR2 reads SAAADI. Trimming left V 3 bases short and J 2 bases short, with 4 bases between. CDR3 amino acids: CASSDSQETQYL. The CDR3 DNA reads as TGCGCCAGCAGTGACAGTCAAGAGACCCAGTACTTA.

V gene TRBV6-1 combines with J gene TRBJ2-3, with 8 nucleotides matching TRBD2. Trimming at V came to 4 bases and at J to 2 bases, leaving 14 bases not matched to a gene. Germline CDR1 reads MNHNS; CDR2 reads SASEGT. The CDR3 consists of 18 residues. CDR3 protein: CASSGPASGSYNTDTQYF. The CDR3 DNA follows: TGTGCCAGCAGTGGACCAGCTAGCGGGTCGTATAACACAGATACGCAGTATTTT.

This clonotype came up once. A clone one base away is much larger, so this may be a read error. The rearrangement uses TRBV10-3 and TRBJ2-1, with D perhaps matching TRBD2 (6 bases). The CDR3 has 16 residues. Germline CDR1 ENHRY, CDR2 SYGVKD. The CDR3 coding sequence is TGTGTCATCAGTGAGACCAGGAGGGGTTCCTACAATGAGCAGTTCTTC. Translation gives CVISETRRGSYNEQFF.

As to this clonotype: A read error may account for a junction end that differs from germline. The gene calls are TRBV11-2 and TRBJ2-7; D perhaps matches TRBD1 (6 bases). Germline V gives CDR1 SGHAT, CDR2 FQNNGV. This CDR3 is 17 amino acids long. CDR3 loop: CANSLDFGTPSSYEQYF. For the CDR3, the DNA is TGTGCCAACAGCTTAGACTTCGGGACACCCAGTTCTTACGAGCAGTACTTC.

Turning to this clonotype: One end of the junction fails to match germline, which may point to a read error. The chain employs TRBV28 and TRBJ2-4, with TRBD2 matching 7 bases. CDR1 is MDHEN and CDR2 is SYDVKM in the germline V gene. The CDR3 has 14 residues. The CDR3 DNA reads TGTGCCTGCAGTCCCAATCCGGGGGGAAACATTCAGTACTTC. Translated: CACSPNPGGNIQYF.

The table lists this clonotype with many counts. The J gene is TRBJ2-5, the V gene TRBV12-3 or TRBV12-4; tentatively, D is TRBD2 (5 bases). This CDR3 has 12 amino acids. V was pared by 3 bases and J by 3 bases, with 5 bases between. Written as DNA, the CDR3 is TGTGCCAGCAGTTTCGGGGAAGAGACCCAGTACTTC. Translated, it gives CASSFGEETQYF.

This sequence joins TRBV11-1 and TRBJ2-7; D is unclear. The ends were cut back, 3 bases at V and 5 bases at J, with 14 bases in the middle. The CDR3 is 14 residues long. Germline CDR1 is SGHAT and CDR2 is FQDESV (reference sequence). DNA for the CDR3: TGTGCCAGCAGCTTTGGGTCAGTTGGCCACGAGCAGTACTTC. Translating gives CASSFGSVGHEQYF.